A single sample is the source of the 18 T cell receptor beta chains below, sequenced in a study of cytomegalovirus exposure and HLA in healthy donors. PCR involved 60 Vbeta and 13 Jbeta primers. TCRdb's copy holds only in-frame clones and misses some; the assay was immunoSEQ multiplex PCR. This sample has 200,000 or so clones; approximately 80% occur once, and the top ten carry around 5.9%. Sequenced material: PBMCs. The origin of the receptors is a woman in her twenties or thirties in good health and CMV-seropositive.

J is TRBJ2-5 and V is TRBV5-1; 7 nucleotides match TRBD2. This CDR3 spans 15 amino acids. Looked up from germline, CDR1 is SGHRS and CDR2 is YFSETQ. The trim removed 0 bases at V and 0 bases at J, leaving 2 bases unmatched. CDR3 in DNA: TGCGCCAGCAGCTTGGTTGCGGGAGACCAAGAGACCCAGTACTTC. This sequence encodes CASSLVAGDQETQYF.

This sequence joins TRBV5-4 and TRBJ1-2; a weak D match, TRBD1 (5 bases). Trimming pared 1 base from V and 6 bases from J, leaving 16 bases between. CDR1 is SGHNT, CDR2 YYREEE, per germline (reference sequence). CDR3 length equals 15 residues. CDR3 protein: CASSLRQGGLDGYTF. The CDR3 DNA sequence: TGTGCCAGCAGCTTGAGGCAGGGTGGCCTGGATGGCTACACCTTC.

This sequence joins TRBV5-8 and TRBJ2-3, with a tentative D call TRBD2 (6 bases). CDR1 and CDR2 from the germline V gene are SGHTS and YDEGEE. V dropped 2 bases and J dropped 0 bases, with 13 bases sitting between them. This CDR3 spans 16 amino acids. CDR3 in DNA: TGTGCCAGCAGCTTTCTCACTAGCACGAGCACAGATACGCAGTATTTT. Its translation is CASSFLTSTSTDTQYF.

The chain joins TRBV11-2 to TRBJ2-1, with 7 bases that match TRBD2. With 4 bases clipped from V and 4 bases from J, the junction kept 13 bases outside the gene matches. The CDR3 contains 17 residues. Germline V CDR1 and CDR2: SGHAT, FQNNGV. CDR3 region: CASSSLSGGERYNEQFF. The CDR3, as DNA: TGTGCCAGCAGCTCCCTTTCTGGGGGGGAGAGGTACAATGAGCAGTTCTTC.

This rearrangement joins TRBV4-3 to TRBJ1-4; perhaps TRBD1 as D (6 bases). There are 16 residues in the CDR3. From germline, CDR1 is LGHNA and CDR2 YSLEER. Trimming stripped 0 bases from V and 7 bases from J, with 15 bases between. DNA for the CDR3: TGCGCCAGCAGCCAAGATCAGGGCAGGGGCGGTGAAAAACTGTTTTTT. This gives the protein CASSQDQGRGGEKLFF.

The V gene is TRBV15, the J gene TRBJ2-3; 14 nucleotides align to TRBD2. J lost 6 bases, V lost 5 bases, and 4 bases had no gene match. CDR1 and CDR2 (germline): LNHNV, YYDKDF (reference sequence). This CDR3 spans 15 amino acids. In DNA, the CDR3 is TGTGCCACCAGCGTGAGGACTAGCGGGAGGGATACGCAGTATTTT. This codes for CATSVRTSGRDTQYF.

V usage is TRBV4-3 and J usage is TRBJ2-5, with a possible D match to TRBD2 (5 bases). Germline V gene data show CDR1 as LGHNA and CDR2 as YSLEER. The CDR3 is 14 residues long. The V and J ends lost 1 base and 5 bases respectively, with 11 bases between them. Here the CDR3 DNA reads TGCGCCAGCAGCCAAGGTGTCCCGGGGGAGACCCAGTACTTC. Encoded protein: CASSQGVPGETQYF.

The V and J genes are TRBV7-6 and TRBJ2-7, with TRBD2 matching 7 bases. CDR3 length equals 16 residues. The germline gives CDR1 SGHVS, CDR2 FNYEAQ. J was trimmed by 4 bases and V by 2 bases; bases with no gene match: 11. CDR3 coding DNA: TGTGCCAGCAGCTTATCTGGACTAGACGGGCGGTACGAGCAGTACTTC. Translation gives CASSLSGLDGRYEQYF.

The J gene is TRBJ2-1, the V gene TRBV14; maybe TRBD2 (5 bases). Germline V CDR1 and CDR2: SGHDN, FVKESK. The CDR3 is 17 residues long. V was pared by 7 bases and J by 0 bases, with 19 bases between. The CDR3 is CASNPSHGVPSYNEQFF. The CDR3 DNA reads TGTGCCAGCAACCCCTCACACGGGGTCCCCTCCTACAATGAGCAGTTCTTC.

The genes are TRBV5-1 and TRBJ2-7; D may be TRBD1 (5 bases). Trimming cost V 1 base and J 6 bases, with 5 bases left between them. This CDR3 comprises 11 residues. The V gene's germline CDR1 is SGHRS and CDR2 YFSETQ. The CDR3 sequence: CASSLTGEQYF. CDR3 DNA sequence: TGCGCCAGCAGCTTGACAGGCGAGCAGTACTTC.

The chain is built from TRBV10-1 and TRBJ2-3; 11 positions agree with TRBD2. There are 16 residues in the CDR3. Germline assignment: CDR1 WNHNN and CDR2 SYGVQD (reference sequence). V shed 8 bases, J shed 2 bases, and the junction held 9 bases outside the gene matches. CDR3: CASRGTSGISTDTQYF. The CDR3 DNA follows: TGCGCCAGCCGGGGGACTAGCGGAATCTCCACAGATACGCAGTATTTT.

The chain has TRBV28 and TRBJ1-1, with unresolved D. The CDR3 runs 12 residues. Trimming took 8 bases from V and 4 from J, leaving 11 bases between them. Per germline, CDR1 MDHEN and CDR2 SYDVKM. DNA for the CDR3: TGTGCCAGCCAGTCGGCGGTCACTGAAGCTTTCTTT. This translates into CASQSAVTEAFF.

The chain has TRBV2 and TRBJ1-2, with a tentative D call TRBD1 (5 bases). The V and J ends lost 11 bases and 3 bases respectively, with 13 bases between them. Germline V CDR1 and CDR2: SNHLY, FYNNEI. The CDR3 length is 12 residues. The chain's CDR3 is CALTQGYYGYTF. CDR3 in DNA: TGTGCCTTAACCCAGGGATACTATGGCTACACCTTC.

This clone was seen a few times. The chain carries TRBV28 and TRBJ1-2; D possibly corresponds to TRBD1 (6 bases). V was clipped by 3 bases and J by 4 bases, with 12 bases between them. The CDR3 extends over 14 amino acids. From germline, CDR1 is MDHEN and CDR2 SYDVKM. CDR3 sequence: CASSLRSGVYGYTF. CDR3 DNA sequence: TGTGCCAGCAGTTTGCGCTCAGGGGTCTATGGCTACACCTTC.

The V and J genes are TRBV9 and TRBJ1-3; 9 nucleotides align to TRBD1. The germline V gene has CDR1 SGDLS and CDR2 YYNGEE. V lost 3 bases, J lost 7 bases, and 8 bases stayed unmatched. The CDR3 has 15 residues. Here the CDR3 DNA reads TGTGCCAGCAGCGACGACCCGGGACAGGGCAACACCATATATTTT. Amino acids: CASSDDPGQGNTIYF.

This clone was seen just once. This chain connects TRBV25-1 to TRBJ2-4, with 8 bases that match TRBD1. CDR1 is MGHDK and CDR2 is SYGVNS in the germline V gene. Unmatched junction bases numbered 8, after V lost 10 bases and J lost 6 bases. The CDR3 totals 13 residues. The CDR3 sequence: CATAATGVNIQYF. The CDR3 DNA follows: TGTGCCACCGCCGCGACAGGGGTAAACATTCAGTACTTC.

The genes are TRBV12-2 and TRBJ2-2; the DNA was not compared with TRBD1, the D call given in the table. TRBV12-2 is deemed a pseudogene. The CDR3 spans 12 residues. The CDR3 reads CADRANTGELFF. The CDR3 bases are TGTGCCGACAGGGCGAACACCGGGGAGCTGTTTTTT.

The chain couples TRBV28 to TRBJ2-1; 9 bases fit TRBD2. Trimming removed 5 bases from V and 4 bases from J; junction bases left unmatched: 15. Germline V gene data show CDR1 as MDHEN and CDR2 as SYDVKM. This CDR3 has 18 amino acids. DNA for the CDR3: TGTGCCAGCAGTCTGACAATCCTCACTAGCGGGCTTTACAATGAGCAGTTCTTC. Protein: CASSLTILTSGLYNEQFF.